This T cell receptor beta chain came from a study of regulatory T cells in long-lasting Graves disease (dated by TCRdb to 2020 to 2023). For context, the study as a whole: To count as having persistent Graves' disease, a patient had to have received antithyroid drug treatment for over 5 years with TSH receptor autoantibodies remaining persistently positive. A total of about 33 samples underwent TCR sequencing, from about 13 patients with persistent Graves' disease and 20 patients with newly diagnosed Graves' disease. The study was registered as a clinical trial and conducted in China. Patients with persistent Graves' disease were compared with patients with newly diagnosed Graves' disease using TCR sequencing and RNA sequencing of peripheral blood. On average, persistent Graves' disease patients in the clinical cohort had been on antithyroid drugs for approximately ten years. On the study overall, not on this receptor specifically: The small sample size was acknowledged by the authors as a limitation that may reduce accuracy. More public clonotypes were shared among persistent patients (approximately 3,000) than among newly diagnosed patients (approximately 930). Lower TCR Shannon entropy and fewer highly expanded clones were observed in persistent Graves' disease patients than in newly diagnosed patients, which suggested clonal expansion. Sequencing and analysis were restricted to the TCR beta chain. Peripheral blood alone was examined, since thyroid tissue, which constituted the primary lesion, could not be accessed.

Per the publication, the time point label means: persistent/refractory GD, antithyroid drugs over 5 years with positive TRAb. For both TCR sequencing and RNA sequencing, RNA was extracted from PBMCs in TRIzol. Graves' disease was diagnosed according to American Thyroid Association guidelines. Patients for the study were recruited at an endocrinology department in Xi'an, China. From each patient, about 9.7 milliliters of peripheral blood was collected into an EDTA anticoagulant tube. Ficoll Paque Plus density gradient separation was used to isolate PBMCs, and no additional T cell sorting was done. An Agilent 2100 Bioanalyzer and agarose gel were used to check RNA quality, while a NanoDrop 2000 measured RNA concentration. On this clonotype itself: Its antigen remains undetermined. Base qualities are not at hand, and no much larger clone is one base apart.

The method was multiplex PCR. The sequencer was an Illumina HiSeq 4000. TCR beta libraries were built with iRepertoire HTBI primers and Arm-PCR amplification of CDR3 regions. PCR products were gel purified before sequencing. In the source study's methods: Across samples, some 62 TRBV and roughly 13 TRBJ segments were identified and used for gene usage analysis of CDR3 amino acid clonotypes. COPE and FqMerger were used to merge filtered high-quality paired reads into contigs. BLAST was used to align contigs to IMGT TRBV, TRBD and TRBJ reference genes, and CDR3 was defined according to IMGT. Clonotypes above 0.1% frequency were classified as highly expanded clones. Shannon entropy served as the measure of repertoire diversity, while the Gini coefficient captured V-J evenness. A clonotype found in more than one individual was treated as public. TCRdb applied fastp at Q25 and MiXCR to the public reads, then kept only in-frame beta chains. Entries that share a CDR3 protein sequence are merged under the most common genes and DNA. These V and J calls originate from TCRdb's pipeline instead of the authors' own analysis. In this sample the table shows roughly 450,000 distinct CDR3 sequences, less than 25% of which occur a single time. 10% to 15% of the sample belongs to the ten largest clones.

Sample: peripheral blood mononuclear cells (PBMCs), taken when the disease was refractory, from a patient treated with antithyroid drugs. This sequence was found in a female donor with Graves disease.

The base sequence is TGTGCCAGCAGCTATACTGGGGCCAACGTCCTGACTTTC. The resulting protein is CASSYTGANVLTF. This sequence uses TRBV7-2 and TRBJ2-6; no confident D gene assignment can be made. CDR1 is given as SGHTA and CDR2 as FQGNSA, both from the germline V gene. Reading from cysteine to phenylalanine, the CDR3 counts 13 amino acids. Only the CDR3 DNA stays, 39 bases, in frame from base 1. V lost 4 bases and J lost 2 bases; the stretch between them is 3 bases long. With the portions outside the CDR3 filled from the reference TRBV7-2 and TRBJ2-6 genes, the complete variable region becomes GAGVSQSPSNKVTEKGKDVELRCDPISGHTALYWYRQSLGQGLEFLIYFQGNSAPDKSGLPSDRFSAERTGGSVSTLTIQRTQQEDSAVYLCASSYTGANVLTFGAGSRLTVL.